The source of this T cell receptor (beta chain) is a study of OX40 agonist ivuxolimab in advanced cancers. The CDR3 extends over 16 amino acids. V shed 1 base and J shed 1 base, with 10 bases lying between them. Germline CDR1 SGHAT, CDR2 FQNNGV. As concerns this clone: Its specificity is unknown.

Only in-frame clones appear in the TCRdb table, and some are missing; sequencing was by immunoSEQ multiplex PCR. The sample carries tens of thousands of clones, approximately 80% recorded once. Study-level results: The 0.1-3.0 mg/kg partial responders had among the lowest clonal expansion. CD8+ T cells (on average) carried more expanded clones than CD4+ T cells.

The TCR comes from an adult with an advanced solid tumor such as melanoma, head and neck, liver or kidney cancer. This specimen consisted of CD4+ or CD8+ T cells sorted from blood, obtained in a trial of the OX40 agonist ivuxolimab. The chain has TRBV11-2 and TRBJ2-2; no reliable D call. The CDR3 DNA sequence: TGTGCCAGCAGCTTAGTCTTGACCGGGAACACCGGGGAGCTGTTTTTT. This sequence encodes CASSLVLTGNTGELFF.